Listed below are T cell receptor beta chains from one sample, sequenced in a study of shared clonotypes between healthy human individuals. TCRdb keeps only in-frame clones here, not all; method: immunoSEQ multiplex PCR. The repertoire holds some 470,000 clones, with approximately 80% as singletons. Specimen: PBMCs. The receptors derive from a woman aged 40 to 50 in good health. Some clones in this sample may be carry-over from other donors' samples. The conserved cysteine and the conserved F or W are not part of the CDR3 here. The D gene is left open where the match is weak.

j_call: TRBJ2-2
v_call: TRBV7-9
cdr3_length: 13
d_call: TRBD2
cdr3_aa: ASSFTSGSTGELF

j_call: TRBJ2-1
v_call: TRBV27
cdr3_length: 14
d_call: NA
cdr3_aa: ASSLLPSLGVNEQF

j_call: TRBJ2-5
v_call: TRBV27
cdr3_length: 11
d_call: NA
cdr3_aa: ASSFRVSETQY

j_call: TRBJ2-3
v_call: TRBV15
cdr3_length: 11
d_call: NA
cdr3_aa: ATSRSGGDTQY

j_call: TRBJ2-7
v_call: TRBV7-2
cdr3_length: 14
d_call: NA
cdr3_aa: ASSSQGPPNFYEQY

j_call: TRBJ2-1
v_call: TRBV10-3
cdr3_length: 13
d_call: TRBD2
cdr3_aa: ATQAGGRAYNEQF

j_call: TRBJ2-4
v_call: TRBV7-2
cdr3_length: 10
d_call: TRBD2
cdr3_aa: ASSLDSGNQY

j_call: TRBJ2-7
v_call: TRBV7-9
cdr3_length: 16
d_call: TRBD2
cdr3_aa: ASSRDGTSGSYIYEQY

j_call: TRBJ1-1
v_call: TRBV28
cdr3_length: 11
d_call: NA
cdr3_aa: ASRERRPTEAF

j_call: TRBJ1-2
v_call: TRBV5-5
cdr3_length: 15
d_call: NA
cdr3_aa: ASSSDPSAAVYYGYT

j_call: TRBJ2-4
v_call: TRBV27
cdr3_length: 11
d_call: NA
cdr3_aa: ASSFLDRDIQY

j_call: TRBJ2-7
v_call: TRBV28
cdr3_length: 13
d_call: TRBD1
cdr3_aa: ASSSTGDSSYEQY

j_call: TRBJ2-1
v_call: TRBV5-1
cdr3_length: 13
d_call: NA
cdr3_aa: ASSLGGGRYNEQF

j_call: TRBJ1-4
v_call: TRBV4-1
cdr3_length: 14
d_call: TRBD1
cdr3_aa: ASSQDLGQGGEKLF

j_call: TRBJ1-2
v_call: TRBV5-6
cdr3_length: 13
d_call: NA
cdr3_aa: ASSLEGGVNYGYT

j_call: NA
v_call: TRBV7-8
cdr3_length: 11
d_call: TRBD2
cdr3_aa: ASSLLAEYEQY

j_call: TRBJ2-7
v_call: TRBV5-1
cdr3_length: 13
d_call: TRBD2
cdr3_aa: ASSQSTGLVYEQY

j_call: TRBJ2-5
v_call: TRBV29-1
cdr3_length: 11
d_call: TRBD2
cdr3_aa: SVSGSGAETQY

j_call: TRBJ2-5
v_call: TRBV4-2
cdr3_length: 18
d_call: TRBD2
cdr3_aa: ASSQGGLAGVAGVSWRQY

j_call: TRBJ2-3
v_call: TRBV11-2
cdr3_length: 12
d_call: NA
cdr3_aa: ASSLGQPTDTQY

j_call: TRBJ2-2
v_call: TRBV2
cdr3_length: 13
d_call: TRBD2
cdr3_aa: ASQTSGASGGELF

j_call: TRBJ2-5
v_call: TRBV30
cdr3_length: 9
d_call: NA
cdr3_aa: AWRKQETQY

j_call: TRBJ2-1
v_call: TRBV7-7
cdr3_length: 12
d_call: TRBD1
cdr3_aa: ASSQGDSGGEQF

j_call: TRBJ2-2
v_call: TRBV9
cdr3_length: 12
d_call: TRBD2
cdr3_aa: ASSVWSGGGELF

j_call: TRBJ1-5
v_call: TRBV19
cdr3_length: 14
d_call: NA
cdr3_aa: ASSTPYRAGNQPQH

j_call: TRBJ2-3
v_call: TRBV2
cdr3_length: 12
d_call: NA
cdr3_aa: ASSVMGSTDTQY

j_call: TRBJ1-5
v_call: TRBV10-2
cdr3_length: 9
d_call: NA
cdr3_aa: ASKGVGPQH

j_call: NA
v_call: TRBV30
cdr3_length: 10
d_call: NA
cdr3_aa: AWGGLPYEQY

j_call: TRBJ1-3
v_call: TRBV10-3
cdr3_length: 13
d_call: TRBD1
cdr3_aa: AISLQGAQGNTIY

j_call: TRBJ1-2
v_call: TRBV10-3
cdr3_length: 12
d_call: NA
cdr3_aa: AISELQGNYGYT

j_call: TRBJ2-2
v_call: TRBV30
cdr3_length: 13
d_call: NA
cdr3_aa: AWNGGSVNTGELF

j_call: TRBJ2-1
v_call: TRBV7-6
cdr3_length: 14
d_call: TRBD2
cdr3_aa: ASSPGTSGRVNEQF

j_call: TRBJ1-4
v_call: TRBV6-1
cdr3_length: 14
d_call: NA
cdr3_aa: ASSESPTAPNEKLF